These T cell receptor beta chains were read from a single sample in a study of regulatory T cells in long-lasting Graves disease. TCRdb re-called the multiplex PCR reads with MiXCR, one entry per CDR3 protein. The sample includes roughly 610,000 distinct CDR3 sequences, 15% to 20% seen only once; the top ten take more than 10%. The data were also submitted as part of a second study, on T cells in Graves' hyperthyroidism and ophthalmopathy.

The sample consisted of peripheral blood mononuclear cells (PBMCs), taken at new diagnosis, from a patient treated with antithyroid drugs. The receptors stem from a man between 18 and 29 years old with Graves disease. The CDR3 runs from the conserved cysteine through the conserved F or W. Each record gives: clone size, J gene, D gene, V gene, CDR3 protein, CDR3 DNA. D genes are given only for firm matches. Size tells how often a clone was seen (once, few, many) or the class of an expanded clone, and some rows leave it out.

>few|TRBJ2-7|NA|TRBV14
CASSQKGLSYEQYF
TGTGCCAGCAGCCAGAAGGGTTTGTCCTACGAGCAGTACTTC
>NA|TRBJ1-5|TRBD1|TRBV27
CASNFFRGQGNQPQHF
TGTGCCAGCAATTTTTTTCGGGGACAGGGCAATCAGCCCCAGCATTTT
>NA|TRBJ2-2|NA|TRBV11-3
CASSDRLVSGELFF
TGTGCCAGCAGCGACCGACTCGTTTCCGGGGAGCTGTTTTTT
>many|TRBJ1-6|NA|TRBV28
CASSPPARTGSPLHF
TGTGCCAGCAGCCCTCCTGCTAGAACGGGTTCACCCCTCCACTTT
>few|TRBJ2-7|NA|TRBV20-1
CSSNGVPPYSYEQYF
TGCAGTTCCAATGGGGTTCCCCCCTACTCCTACGAGCAGTACTTC
>NA|TRBJ2-1|NA|TRBV24-1
CATSDFRQTDNEQFF
TGTGCCACCAGTGATTTTAGGCAGACAGACAATGAGCAGTTCTTC
>NA|TRBJ2-7|TRBD2|TRBV7-2
CASSLTGLGAYEQYF
TGTGCCAGCAGCCTGACGGGACTAGGCGCCTACGAGCAGTACTTC
>NA|TRBJ2-5|NA|TRBV11-3
CASSVRNVETQYF
TGTGCCAGCAGCGTAAGAAACGTAGAGACCCAGTACTTC
>many|TRBJ2-4|NA|TRBV5-1
CASSLDTGIQYF
TGCGCCAGCAGCTTGGACACTGGCATTCAGTACTTC
>NA|TRBJ2-1|NA|TRBV5-1
CASSLGGRPAEQFF
TGCGCCAGCAGCTTGGGGGGCAGACCCGCTGAGCAGTTCTTC
>NA|TRBJ2-3|NA|TRBV6-6
CASSYSTLGTDTQYF
TGTGCCAGCAGTTACTCGACGTTGGGCACAGATACGCAGTATTTT
>many|TRBJ2-3|TRBD1|TRBV15
CATADGTGDTDTQYF
TGTGCCACCGCCGACGGGACAGGAGACACAGATACGCAGTATTTT
>few|TRBJ1-1|NA|TRBV20-1
CSARGPPKAFF
TGCAGTGCTAGAGGACCTCCGAAAGCTTTCTTT
>many|TRBJ2-2|NA|TRBV2
CASTGRGTGELFF
TGTGCCAGCACCGGACGCGGCACCGGGGAGCTGTTTTTT
>many|TRBJ2-7|TRBD1|TRBV27
CASSLLSPATGAYYEQYF
TGTGCCAGCAGTTTACTTTCCCCCGCGACAGGGGCGTACTACGAGCAGTACTTC
>many|TRBJ2-2|TRBD1|TRBV20-1
CSAYRGQTGELFF
TGCAGTGCCTACAGGGGGCAAACCGGGGAGCTGTTTTTT
>NA|TRBJ1-4|NA|TRBV5-1
CASSLATGPYEKLLF
TGCGCCAGCAGCTTGGCCACCGGGCCCTATGAAAAACTGCTTTTT
>many|TRBJ2-7|NA|TRBV28
CASSSDREAYYEQYF
TGTGCCAGCAGTTCTGACAGGGAGGCTTACTACGAGCAGTACTTC
>many|TRBJ2-1|TRBD2|TRBV20-1
CSAEPRGLAGYNEQFF
TGCAGTGCTGAGCCCCGTGGACTAGCGGGTTACAATGAGCAGTTCTTC
>many|TRBJ2-3|TRBD1|TRBV3-1
CASKPFAGQGTSTDTQYF
TGTGCCAGCAAACCCTTCGCCGGACAGGGAACGAGCACAGATACGCAGTATTTT
>few|TRBJ2-1|TRBD1|TRBV10-3
CAISPETGVYNEQFF
TGTGCCATCAGTCCAGAGACAGGGGTCTACAATGAGCAGTTCTTC
>few|TRBJ1-2|NA|TRBV5-6
CASSPEGANYGYTF
TGTGCCAGCAGCCCGGAGGGGGCTAACTATGGCTACACCTTC
>NA|TRBJ2-7|TRBD1|TRBV20-1
CSARDGQGAIEQYF
TGCAGTGCTAGAGATGGGCAGGGGGCTATCGAGCAGTACTTC
>few|TRBJ1-4|TRBD1|TRBV11-2
CASSLRQGGTNEKLFF
TGTGCCAGCAGCTTACGACAGGGTGGGACTAATGAAAAACTGTTTTTT
>few|TRBJ2-2|TRBD2|TRBV18
CASSPRTSGTGGELFF
TGTGCCAGCTCACCACGGACTAGCGGGACCGGCGGGGAGCTGTTTTTT